This entry lists 25 T cell receptor beta chains sequenced from one sample in a study of graft-versus-host responses after intestinal transplantation listed by TCRdb under 2021. Their cognate antigens are unknown. Receptor amplification or capture employed the immunoSEQ multiplex PCR assay. Imported from immuneACCESS, the table was reduced by TCRdb to in-frame sequences with V and J called. These copies leave out some clones; in studies compared against another copy, an unresolved V gene accounts for under half, and the cause of the remainder is not known. The sample table shows over 100,000 clones, and 85% to 95% are seen once. About 3.3% of the sample goes to the ten largest clones. The sample's time point, from its label and the paper: cells obtained before transplantation from donor or recipient. Sequencing used unstimulated CD8+ T cells sorted from spleen or lymph node cells, obtained before intestinal transplant. The receptors here all came from a human donor who received an intestinal transplant.

V usage is TRBV7-6 and J usage is TRBJ2-1, with 10 bases matching TRBD2. With V trimmed by 5 bases and J by 6 bases, 10 bases remained unmatched. The germline V gene has CDR1 SGHVS and CDR2 FNYEAQ. This CDR3 comprises 16 residues. CDR3 bases: TGTGCCAGCAGCCTTACTAGCGGGATGGGTCCCAATGAGCAGTTCTTC. Translated: CASSLTSGMGPNEQFF.

J is TRBJ1-5 and V is TRBV5-1; the D gene is possibly TRBD1 (5 bases). The CDR3 extends over 14 amino acids. With 4 bases removed from V and 6 bases from J, the gap between germline ends came to 14 bases. Germline CDR1 reads SGHRS; CDR2 reads YFSETQ. The CDR3 DNA reads TGCGCCAGCAGCCCTGGGACGGGACGTCAGCCCCAGCATTTT. Translation gives CASSPGTGRQPQHF.

V and J are TRBV27 and TRBJ2-7; D is uncertain. There are 15 residues in the CDR3. Germline lookup yields CDR1 MNHEY and CDR2 SMNVEV (reference sequence). Deletions cut 0 bases from V and 2 bases from J, with 11 bases between. CDR3 loop: CASSLSGRHAYEQYF. The CDR3 DNA sequence: TGTGCCAGCAGTTTATCGGGCAGACATGCCTACGAGCAGTACTTC.

This sequence joins TRBV7-3 and TRBJ2-1, with TRBD2 matching over 13 bases. The CDR3 contains 13 residues. The V gene's germline CDR1 is SGHTA and CDR2 FQGTGA. The V and J ends lost 5 bases and 10 bases, in that order; junction bases with no gene match: 2. The CDR3 nucleotides are TGTGCCAGCAGCCCGACTAGCGGGAGGGAGCAGTTCTTC. Its protein is CASSPTSGREQFF.

The chain couples TRBV6-5 to TRBJ1-5; D is perhaps TRBD1 (5 bases). This CDR3 spans 14 amino acids. V dropped 6 bases and J dropped 3 bases, with 12 bases sitting between them. Germline V gene lookup returns CDR1 MNHEY and CDR2 SVGAGI. The CDR3 sequence: CASSPDSPNQPQHF. In DNA form, the CDR3 reads TGTGCCAGCAGCCCAGACAGTCCCAATCAGCCCCAGCATTTT.

V and J are TRBV5-1 and TRBJ2-7; 7 bases map to TRBD1. The CDR3 runs to 15 residues. Trimming took 4 bases from V and 0 from J; bases not matched to a gene: 7. The germline CDR1 and CDR2 sequences are SGHRS and YFSETQ. DNA of the CDR3: TGCGCCAGCAGCCAGGGACAGTCCCGCTCCTACGAGCAGTACTTC. This encodes CASSQGQSRSYEQYF. Full variable domain (remainder filled in from reference TRBV5-1 and TRBJ2-7): KAGVTQTPRYLIKTRGQQVTLSCSPISGHRSVSWYQQTPGQGLQFLFEYFSETQRNKGNFPGRFSGRQFSNSRSEMNVSTLELGDSALYLCASSQGQSRSYEQYFGPGTRLTVT.

This clone came up a few times. The J gene is TRBJ2-3, the V gene TRBV7-9; TRBD2 matches 12 bases. V lost 4 bases and J lost 2; bases outside the gene matches: 4. CDR1 is SEHNR and CDR2 is FQNEAQ in the germline V gene (reference sequence). CDR3 length: 16 residues. CDR3 in DNA: TGTGCCAGCAGCTCCCGGACTAGCGGGACCACAGATACGCAGTATTTT. Protein product: CASSSRTSGTTDTQYF.

The CDR3 sequence is CASREARGREYEQYF. The DNA of the CDR3 is TGCGCCAGCAGAGAAGCCAGGGGGCGCGAATACGAGCAGTACTTC. The gene calls are TRBV5-1 and TRBJ2-5; 8 bases are shared with TRBD1. The J call may be incorrect, as the DNA end agrees better with TRBJ2-7. The CDR3 totals 15 residues. Germline CDR1 reads SGHRS; CDR2 reads YFSETQ.

The rearrangement uses TRBV10-3 and TRBJ2-7; the match to TRBD1 covers 8 bases. This CDR3 is built from 13 residues. Trimming cost V 10 bases and J 5 bases; bases outside gene matches: 10. From germline, CDR1 is ENHRY and CDR2 SYGVKD. The CDR3 region is CATADREGNEQYF. The CDR3 nucleotides read TGTGCCACCGCGGACAGGGAAGGCAACGAGCAGTACTTC.

The chain carries TRBV29-1 and TRBJ2-3, with 7 bases identical to TRBD1. Germline assignment: CDR1 SQVTM and CDR2 ANQGSEA. The junction had 15 bases not matched to a gene; V was cut back by 7 bases and J by 2 bases. The CDR3 covers 16 residues. CDR3 residues: CSAVQGPGQNTDTQYF. In DNA, the CDR3 is TGCAGCGCGGTGCAAGGACCGGGACAGAACACAGATACGCAGTATTTT.

The chain recombines TRBV13 with TRBJ1-1; D is unresolved. Per germline, CDR1 PRHDT and CDR2 FYEKMQ (reference sequence). The length of the CDR3 is 15 residues. V lost 1 base, J lost 2 bases, and 11 bases lay in between. The CDR3 bases are TGTGCCAGCAGCTTAGTACTGGGTAAAAACACTGAAGCTTTCTTT. This sequence encodes CASSLVLGKNTEAFF.

The chain couples TRBV30 to TRBJ1-5; the D gene is possibly TRBD1 (6 bases). The CDR3 length is 15 residues. Germline V CDR1 and CDR2: GTSNPN, SVGIG (reference sequence). Trimming took off 0 bases at V and 4 bases at J, with 13 bases between the two ends. Written as DNA, the CDR3 is TGTGCCTGGAGTGTAGGGGACATTGGTAATCAGCCCCAGCATTTT. Its translation: CAWSVGDIGNQPQHF.

The CDR3, as DNA: TGTGCCAGCCACCCCACCCCTGAACCGGGACAGGCGACCTCTGGGGCCAACGTCCTGACTTTC. The encoded protein is CASHPTPEPGQATSGANVLTF. This chain links TRBV2 with TRBJ2-6; 8 bases are shared with TRBD1. This CDR3 region has 21 residues. The germline V gene has CDR1 SNHLY and CDR2 FYNNEI. J lost 0 bases, V lost 8 bases, and 21 bases had no gene match.

The chain links TRBV28 to TRBJ2-6, with a possible D match to TRBD1 (7 bases). The V and J ends lost 8 bases and 0 bases respectively, with 26 bases between them. Germline lookup yields CDR1 MDHEN and CDR2 SYDVKM. This CDR3 comprises 20 residues. CDR3 bases: TGTGCCAGCCCCCAGGGGGGCATAACTCATGGTAACTCTGGGGCCAACGTCCTGACTTTC. Protein product: CASPQGGITHGNSGANVLTF.

This chain joins TRBV27 and TRBJ2-7, with D perhaps TRBD1 (5 bases). CDR1 MNHEY and CDR2 SMNVEV come from the germline V gene (reference sequence). This CDR3 is 15 amino acids long. With 4 bases removed from V and 0 bases from J, the gap between germline ends came to 13 bases. The CDR3 DNA reads TGTGCCAGCAGTTGGGGCCAGGCCCTCTCCTACGAGCAGTACTTC. Translating gives CASSWGQALSYEQYF.

The chain couples TRBV6-6 to TRBJ1-2; unclear D gene. The V gene's germline CDR1 is MNHNY and CDR2 SVGAGI (reference sequence). V was cut by 0 bases and J by 6 bases, with 11 bases left in between. The CDR3 has 14 residues. This chain's CDR3 is CASSYSRAGHGYTF. CDR3 in DNA: TGTGCCAGCAGTTACTCGAGGGCAGGCCATGGCTACACCTTC.

Details on this clone: Compared with germline, one end of the junction differs, possibly owing to a read error. This sequence joins TRBV7-7 and TRBJ2-1; tentatively, D is TRBD1 or TRBD2 (5 bases each). In germline, CDR1 is SSHAT, CDR2 FNYEAQ (reference sequence). The CDR3 runs to 12 residues. CDR3 in amino acids: CASSPRGGEQFF. As DNA, the CDR3 is TGTGCTAGCAGCCCCCGGGGCGGTGAGCAGTTCTTC.

In this sample, this clone turned up once. V and J are TRBV7-2 and TRBJ1-2, with 7 bases matching TRBD1. Germline CDR1 SGHTA, CDR2 FQGNSA. After removal of 4 bases from V and 0 bases from J, the junction contained 5 bases not matched to a gene. This CDR3 comprises 15 residues. In nucleotides, the CDR3 is TGTGCCAGCAGCTACGGGACAGTAGCTAACTATGGCTACACCTTC. Its translation: CASSYGTVANYGYTF.

The rearrangement uses TRBV7-9 and TRBJ2-1; TRBD2 matches at 7 bases. The CDR3 runs 15 residues. Trimming at V came to 5 bases and at J to 0 bases, leaving 4 bases not matched to a gene. From germline, CDR1 is SEHNR and CDR2 FQNEAQ (reference sequence). The CDR3 region is CASSLSGTSYNEQFF. In DNA form, the CDR3 reads TGTGCCAGCAGCCTAAGCGGGACCTCCTACAATGAGCAGTTCTTC. The full variable domain, rest sourced from reference TRBV7-9 and TRBJ2-1, is DTGVSQNPRHKITKRGQNVTFRCDPISEHNRLYWYRQTLGQGPEFLTYFQNEAQLEKSRLLSDRFSAERPKGSFSTLEIQRTEQGDSAMYLCASSLSGTSYNEQFFGPGTRLTVL.

This rearrangement joins TRBV27 to TRBJ2-3; the D gene is possibly TRBD1 (6 bases). The CDR3 runs 14 residues. V was shortened by 9 bases and J by 0 bases, with 13 bases between the two germline ends. Germline V CDR1 and CDR2: MNHEY, SMNVEV (reference sequence). In DNA, the CDR3 is TGTGCCAGTGGACAGCTCCCTAGCACAGATACGCAGTATTTT. Amino acid sequence: CASGQLPSTDTQYF.

The gene calls are TRBV29-1 and TRBJ2-2, with 8 positions matching TRBD2. Unmatched junction bases numbered 13, after V lost 4 bases and J lost 6 bases. The CDR3 has 16 residues. CDR1 SQVTM and CDR2 ANQGSEA come from the germline V gene. In DNA form, the CDR3 reads TGCAGCGTTGGTCGGGGGGGCACCGGGCCGGCCGGGGAGCTGTTTTTT. As protein: CSVGRGGTGPAGELFF.

The chain uses TRBV7-8 and TRBJ2-3; D is unresolved. V was pared by 1 base and J by 7 bases, with 12 bases between. Germline-derived CDR1 and CDR2 are SGHVS and FQNEAQ. This CDR3 region has 14 residues. The CDR3 is CASSLGAPVYTQYF. The CDR3 DNA follows: TGTGCCAGCAGCTTAGGAGCCCCGGTTTATACGCAGTATTTT.

The chain couples TRBV15 to TRBJ2-5, with D hard to call. The DNA end is a closer match to TRBJ2-7, so the J assignment may be wrong. Germline V CDR1 and CDR2: LNHNV, YYDKDF (reference sequence). This CDR3 is built from 13 residues. CDR3: CATNSDLAYEQYF. For the CDR3, the DNA is TGTGCCACCAACAGCGACCTAGCCTACGAGCAGTACTTC.

The gene calls are TRBV27 and TRBJ2-1, with TRBD1 matching 9 bases. The CDR3 length is 16 residues. V was clipped by 3 bases and J by 3 bases; unmatched bases: 6. Germline lookup yields CDR1 MNHEY and CDR2 SMNVEV (reference sequence). Written as DNA, the CDR3 is TGTGCCAGCAGTTTTGACCGGGACAGGGTCTACAATGAGCAGTTCTTC. Translating gives CASSFDRDRVYNEQFF.

The chain couples TRBV4-2 to TRBJ2-1; 11 bases align to TRBD2. The CDR3 runs 15 residues. CDR1 is LGHNA, CDR2 YNFKEQ, per germline. V shed 5 bases, J shed 7 bases, and the junction held 7 bases outside the gene matches. CDR3 in amino acids: CASSSPTSGNNEQFF. The CDR3 nucleotides are TGTGCCAGCAGCTCTCCGACTAGCGGGAATAATGAGCAGTTCTTC.